This T cell receptor (beta chain) is drawn from a study of molecular identifiers for immune sequencing clone quantification. The germline CDR1 and CDR2 sequences are GTSNPN and SVGIG (reference sequence). CDR3 length: 13 amino acids. Trimming removed 6 bases from V and 1 base from J, with 12 bases in between. TCRdb ran MiXCR on the PCR reads and lists one entry per CDR3 protein. Of approximately 670,000 distinct CDR3 sequences in the sample, just under 20% were seen once. Notes on this clonotype: This may be a read error: a much more frequent sequence differs by one nucleotide.

The sequencing sample was made of naive CD8+ T cells from blood, with Jurkat cell RNA spiked in. The sample's subset: FACS-sorted CD8+CD4-CCR7+CD45RA+ naive T cells. This TCR derives from a human donor in good health. Some libraries in this study had Jurkat cell RNA spiked in. V and J are TRBV30 and TRBJ1-2, with D unclear. Here the CDR3 DNA reads TGTGCCTGTGAAGGGAGGATTAACTATGGCTACACCTTC. Amino acid sequence: CACEGRINYGYTF.